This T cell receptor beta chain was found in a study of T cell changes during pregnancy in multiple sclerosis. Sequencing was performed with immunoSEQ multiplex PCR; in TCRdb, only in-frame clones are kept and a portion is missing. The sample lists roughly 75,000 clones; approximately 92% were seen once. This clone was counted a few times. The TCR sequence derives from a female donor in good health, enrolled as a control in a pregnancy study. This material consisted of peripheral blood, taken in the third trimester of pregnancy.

CDR3: CASLQNYEQYF. The CDR3 DNA sequence: TGTGCCAGCCTTCAGAATTACGAGCAGTACTTC. The rearrangement links TRBV28 to TRBJ2-7, with D unresolved. Trimming removed 8 bases at V and 4 bases at J, with 9 bases between. Germline values: CDR1 MDHEN, CDR2 SYDVKM. The CDR3 has 11 amino acids.